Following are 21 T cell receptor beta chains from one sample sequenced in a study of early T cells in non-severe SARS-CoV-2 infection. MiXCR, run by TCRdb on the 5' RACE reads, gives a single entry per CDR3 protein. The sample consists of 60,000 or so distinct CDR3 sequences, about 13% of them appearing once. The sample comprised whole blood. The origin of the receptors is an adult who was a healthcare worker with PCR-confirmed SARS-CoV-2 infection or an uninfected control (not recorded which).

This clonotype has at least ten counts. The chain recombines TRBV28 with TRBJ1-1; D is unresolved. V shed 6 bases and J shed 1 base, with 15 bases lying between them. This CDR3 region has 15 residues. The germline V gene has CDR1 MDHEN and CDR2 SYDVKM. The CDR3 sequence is CASRLTKSGNTEAFF. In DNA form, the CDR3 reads TGTGCCAGCAGGCTGACAAAATCGGGGAACACTGAAGCTTTCTTT.

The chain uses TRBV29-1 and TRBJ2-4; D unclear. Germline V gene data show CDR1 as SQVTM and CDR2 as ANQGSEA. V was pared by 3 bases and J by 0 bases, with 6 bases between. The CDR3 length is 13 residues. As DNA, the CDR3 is TGCAGCGTTGATAGTCTAGCCAAAAACATTCAGTACTTC. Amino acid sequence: CSVDSLAKNIQYF.

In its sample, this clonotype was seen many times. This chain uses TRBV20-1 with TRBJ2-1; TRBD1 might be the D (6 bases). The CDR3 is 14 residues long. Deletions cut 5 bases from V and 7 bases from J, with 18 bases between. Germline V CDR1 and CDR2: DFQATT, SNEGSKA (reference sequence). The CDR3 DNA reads TGCAGTGCTGATACAGGGTCCCACACGAATGAGCAGTTCTTC. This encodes CSADTGSHTNEQFF.

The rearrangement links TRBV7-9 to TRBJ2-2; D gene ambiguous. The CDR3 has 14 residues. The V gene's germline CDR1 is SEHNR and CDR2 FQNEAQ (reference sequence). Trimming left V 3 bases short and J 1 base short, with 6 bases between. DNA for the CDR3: TGTGCCAGCAGCTTCGTTTGGAACACCGGGGAGCTGTTTTTT. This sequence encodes CASSFVWNTGELFF.

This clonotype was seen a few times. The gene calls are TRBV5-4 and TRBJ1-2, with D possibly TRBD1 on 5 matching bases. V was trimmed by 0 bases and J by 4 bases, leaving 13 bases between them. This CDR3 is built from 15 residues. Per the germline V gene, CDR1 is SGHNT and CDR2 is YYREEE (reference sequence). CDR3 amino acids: CASSLDAGGTYGYTF. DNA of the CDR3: TGTGCCAGCAGCTTGGATGCGGGCGGGACCTATGGCTACACCTTC.

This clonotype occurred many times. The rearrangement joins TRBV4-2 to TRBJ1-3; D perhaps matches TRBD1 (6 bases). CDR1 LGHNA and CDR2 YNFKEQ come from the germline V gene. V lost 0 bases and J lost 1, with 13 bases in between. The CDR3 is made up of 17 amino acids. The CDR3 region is CASSQESGGASGNTIYF. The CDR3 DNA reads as TGTGCCAGCAGCCAAGAGTCGGGGGGGGCGTCTGGAAACACCATATATTTT.

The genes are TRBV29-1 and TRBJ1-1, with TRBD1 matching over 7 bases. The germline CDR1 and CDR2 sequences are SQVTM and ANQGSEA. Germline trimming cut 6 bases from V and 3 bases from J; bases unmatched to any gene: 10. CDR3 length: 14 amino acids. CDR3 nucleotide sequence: TGCAGCGTGGAACTGGACAGGCGGGACACTGAAGCTTTCTTT. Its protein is CSVELDRRDTEAFF.

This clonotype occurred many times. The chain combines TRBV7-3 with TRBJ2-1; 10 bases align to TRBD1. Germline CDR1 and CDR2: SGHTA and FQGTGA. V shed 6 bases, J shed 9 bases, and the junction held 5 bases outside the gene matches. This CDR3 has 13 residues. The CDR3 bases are TGTGCCAGCAGTCGACAGGGGGCGGTTGAGCAGTTCTTC. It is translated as CASSRQGAVEQFF.

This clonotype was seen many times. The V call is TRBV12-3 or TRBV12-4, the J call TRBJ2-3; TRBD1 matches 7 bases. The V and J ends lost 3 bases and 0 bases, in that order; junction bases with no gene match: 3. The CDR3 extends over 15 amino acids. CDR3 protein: CASSFGTESTDTQYF. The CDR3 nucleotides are TGTGCCAGCAGTTTTGGGACAGAGAGCACAGATACGCAGTATTTT.

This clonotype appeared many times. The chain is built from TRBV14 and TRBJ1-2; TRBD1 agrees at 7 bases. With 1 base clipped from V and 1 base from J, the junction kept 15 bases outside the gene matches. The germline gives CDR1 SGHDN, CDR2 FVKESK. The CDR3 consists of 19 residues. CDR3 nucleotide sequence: TGTGCCAGCAGCCAAGTCCAGGGGGTCCCTAGGAGCGTTAACTATGGCTACACCTTC. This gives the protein CASSQVQGVPRSVNYGYTF.

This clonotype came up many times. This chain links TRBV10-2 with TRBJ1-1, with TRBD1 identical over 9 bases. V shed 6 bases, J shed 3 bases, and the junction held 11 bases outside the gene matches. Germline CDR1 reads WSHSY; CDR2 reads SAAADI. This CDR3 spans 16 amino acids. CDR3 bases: TGCGCCAGCAGCCCATTTCGGGGACAGGGAGACACTGAAGCTTTCTTT. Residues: CASSPFRGQGDTEAFF.

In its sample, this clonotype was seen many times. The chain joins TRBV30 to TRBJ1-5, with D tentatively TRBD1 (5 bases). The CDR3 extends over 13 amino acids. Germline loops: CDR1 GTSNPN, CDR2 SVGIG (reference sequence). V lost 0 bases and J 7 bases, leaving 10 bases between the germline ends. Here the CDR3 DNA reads TGTGCCTGGAGTGTGAGGGGAAACCAGCCCCAGCATTTT. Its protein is CAWSVRGNQPQHF.

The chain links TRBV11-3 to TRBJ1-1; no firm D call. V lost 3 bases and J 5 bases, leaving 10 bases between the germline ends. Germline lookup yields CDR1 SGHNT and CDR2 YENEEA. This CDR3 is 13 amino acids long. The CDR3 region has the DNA TGTGCCAGCAGCTTTGGACCGGGTACTGAAGCTTTCTTT. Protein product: CASSFGPGTEAFF.

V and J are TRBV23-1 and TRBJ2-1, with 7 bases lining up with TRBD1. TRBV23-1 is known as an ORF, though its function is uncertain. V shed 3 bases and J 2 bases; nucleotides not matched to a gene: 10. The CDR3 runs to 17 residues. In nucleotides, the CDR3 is TGCGCCAGCAGTCAGCTCAATCAGGGGGTTACCTACAATGAGCAGTTCTTC. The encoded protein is CASSQLNQGVTYNEQFF.

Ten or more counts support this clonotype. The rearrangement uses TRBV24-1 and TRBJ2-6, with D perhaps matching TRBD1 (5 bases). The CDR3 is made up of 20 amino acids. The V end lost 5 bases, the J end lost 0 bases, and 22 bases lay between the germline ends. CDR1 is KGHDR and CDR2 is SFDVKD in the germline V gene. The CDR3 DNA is TGTGCCACCAGTGCTTTTTTGGGGCCGCACTCTCCCTCTGGGGCCAACGTCCTGACTTTC. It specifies CATSAFLGPHSPSGANVLTF.

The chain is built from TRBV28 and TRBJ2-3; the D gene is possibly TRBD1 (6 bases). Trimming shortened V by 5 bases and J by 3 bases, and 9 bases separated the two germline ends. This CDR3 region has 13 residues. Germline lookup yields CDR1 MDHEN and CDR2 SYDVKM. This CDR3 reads CASSNQGTDTQYF. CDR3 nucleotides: TGTGCCAGCAGTAACCAGGGGACAGATACGCAGTATTTT.

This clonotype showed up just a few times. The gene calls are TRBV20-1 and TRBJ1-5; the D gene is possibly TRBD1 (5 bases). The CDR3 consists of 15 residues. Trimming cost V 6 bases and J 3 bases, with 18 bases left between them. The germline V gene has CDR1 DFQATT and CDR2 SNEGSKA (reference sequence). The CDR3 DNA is TGCAGTGCCAAAGTCGGGGCAGGGAACAATCAGCCCCAGCATTTT. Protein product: CSAKVGAGNNQPQHF.

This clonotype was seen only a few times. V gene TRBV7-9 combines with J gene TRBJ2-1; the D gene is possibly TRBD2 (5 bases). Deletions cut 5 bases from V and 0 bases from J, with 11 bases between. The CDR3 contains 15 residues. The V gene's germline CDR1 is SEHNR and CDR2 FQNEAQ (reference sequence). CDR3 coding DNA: TGTGCCAGCAGCCCCGGACTCGACTCCTACAATGAGCAGTTCTTC. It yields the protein CASSPGLDSYNEQFF.

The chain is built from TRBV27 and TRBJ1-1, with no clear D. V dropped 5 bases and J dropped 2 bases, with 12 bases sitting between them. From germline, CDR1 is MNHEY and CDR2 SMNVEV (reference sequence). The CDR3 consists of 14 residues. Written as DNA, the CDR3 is TGTGCCAGCAGTGCCGTGAGGTTTAACACTGAAGCTTTCTTT. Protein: CASSAVRFNTEAFF.

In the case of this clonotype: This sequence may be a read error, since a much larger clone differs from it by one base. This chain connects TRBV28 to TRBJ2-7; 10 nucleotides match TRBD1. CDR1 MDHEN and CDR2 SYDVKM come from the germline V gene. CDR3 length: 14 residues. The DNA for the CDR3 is TGTGCCAGCAGGCGGGGACAGGGGCTCTACGAGCAGTGCTTC. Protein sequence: CASRRGQGLYEQCF.

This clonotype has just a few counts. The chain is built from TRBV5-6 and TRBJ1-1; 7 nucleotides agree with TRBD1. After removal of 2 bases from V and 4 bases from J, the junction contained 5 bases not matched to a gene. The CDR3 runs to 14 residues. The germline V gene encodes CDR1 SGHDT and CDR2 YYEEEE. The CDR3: CASSFRDSGTEAFF. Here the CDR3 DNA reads TGTGCCAGCAGCTTCCGGGACAGTGGCACTGAAGCTTTCTTT.